Here is one T cell receptor beta chain with its context. Clones were sequenced by immunoSEQ multiplex PCR, and TCRdb holds only the in-frame ones, with some missing. The data show more than 1.2 million clones, about 98.5% seen once. Germline values: CDR1 SGHDT, CDR2 YYEEEE. The ends lost 2 bases at V and 3 bases at J; junction bases unmatched: 7. The CDR3 has 15 residues. This entry is derived from a study of shared clonotypes between healthy human individuals. Study-level information: The donors, two women and three men, were aged 18 to 49. Per donor, CD8 memory used one plate, CD8 naive used two, CD4 memory used three and CD4 naive used three.

The sample taken for sequencing was naive CD4+ T cells sorted from blood. Noted subset: CD45RA+ positively selected. The receptor's source is a man younger than 45 in good health. The chain combines TRBV5-6 with TRBJ1-1, with 7 bases lining up with TRBD1. CDR3 in DNA: TGTGCCAGCAGCTTTGGAGGGGGCGGGGACACTGAAGCTTTCTTT. Translating it yields CASSFGGGGDTEAFF. The full variable domain, in which reference TRBV5-6 and TRBJ1-1 provide the parts outside the CDR3, is DAGVTQSPTHLIKTRGQQVTLRCSPKSGHDTVSWYQQALGQGPQFIFQYYEEEERQRGNFPDRFSGHQFPNYSSELNVNALLLGDSALYLCASSFGGGGDTEAFFGQGTRLTVV.